This entry lists 32 T cell receptor beta chains sequenced from one sample in a study of blood T cell repertoires in COVID-19. The protocol was immunoSEQ multiplex PCR, while the TCRdb copy is restricted to in-frame clones and leaves out a portion. The sample records around 300,000 clones, more than 75% being singletons. The specimen was PBMCs or T cells enriched from blood (not recorded which). These TCRs come from a woman aged 55-69 years in a cohort exposed to, infected with or recovered from COVID-19 (not recorded which).

This chain links TRBV5-1 with TRBJ2-7, with 9 bases identical to TRBD1. V gave up 3 bases and J gave up 6 bases; unmatched junction bases: 7. The CDR3 is 14 amino acids. The V gene's germline CDR1 is SGHRS and CDR2 YFSETQ. CDR3 residues: CASSSGQGTGEQYF. The DNA for the CDR3 is TGCGCCAGCAGCTCCGGACAGGGGACGGGCGAGCAGTACTTC.

This chain joins TRBV2 and TRBJ2-5, with 7 bases that match TRBD1. With V trimmed by 3 bases and J by 14 bases, 6 bases remained unmatched. This CDR3 comprises 11 residues. The germline V gene encodes CDR1 SNHLY and CDR2 FYNNEI. The chain's CDR3 is CASSDRDSPYF. The CDR3 nucleotides read TGTGCCAGCAGTGATCGGGACAGTCCATACTTC.

This chain uses TRBV30 with TRBJ2-7; 12 nucleotides agree with TRBD2. J lost 6 bases, V lost 1 base, and 16 bases had no gene match. The germline V gene encodes CDR1 GTSNPN and CDR2 SVGIG (reference sequence). The CDR3 totals 18 residues. CDR3 loop: CAWSGQKGILAGGREQYF. CDR3 nucleotides: TGTGCCTGGAGTGGGCAAAAAGGCATACTAGCGGGAGGTCGCGAGCAGTACTTC.

This chain connects TRBV10-1 to TRBJ2-7; D may be TRBD1 (6 bases). Germline V gene sequence: CDR1 WNHNN, CDR2 SYGVQD (reference sequence). There are 16 residues in the CDR3. With 3 bases removed from V and 3 bases from J, the gap between germline ends came to 18 bases. The CDR3: CASSDSGWDTNYEQYF. The CDR3 DNA follows: TGCGCCAGCAGTGATTCGGGATGGGACACCAACTACGAGCAGTACTTC.

The chain couples TRBV27 to TRBJ2-1; 8 bases are a match to TRBD2. Losses at the gene ends were 2 bases for V and 3 bases for J; bases not matched to a gene: 3. CDR1 MNHEY and CDR2 SMNVEV come from the germline V gene (reference sequence). The CDR3 has 15 residues. The CDR3, as DNA: TGTGCCAGCAGTTTAGGGCTAGCGGGCTACAATGAGCAGTTCTTC. Its protein is CASSLGLAGYNEQFF.

V and J are TRBV28 and TRBJ2-2; 13 bases fit TRBD2. V was clipped by 3 bases and J by 6 bases; unmatched bases: 7. This CDR3 spans 17 amino acids. CDR1 is MDHEN and CDR2 is SYDVKM in the germline V gene. CDR3 in DNA: TGTGCCAGCAGTTTCTCGGGACTAGCGGGAAAGGCCGGGGAGCTGTTTTTT. Translated, it gives CASSFSGLAGKAGELFF. Full variable domain (rest looked up from reference TRBV28 and TRBJ2-2): DVKVTQSSRYLVKRTGEKVFLECVQDMDHENMFWYRQDPGLGLRLIYFSYDVKMKEKGDIPEGYSVSREKKERFSLILESASTNQTSMYLCASSFSGLAGKAGELFFGEGSRLTVL.

The chain is built from TRBV30 and TRBJ2-7, with D maybe TRBD2 (6 bases). From germline, CDR1 is GTSNPN and CDR2 SVGIG (reference sequence). The ends were cut back, 3 bases at V and 4 bases at J, with 16 bases in the middle. The CDR3 sequence is 14 residues long. Here the CDR3 DNA reads TGTGCCTGGAGCGAGGGACTGAGGCAGTACGAGCAGTACTTC. Translated, it gives CAWSEGLRQYEQYF.

This clone appeared once. This chain joins TRBV6-6 and TRBJ2-1, with D uncertain. Germline-derived CDR1 and CDR2 are MNHNY and SVGAGI (reference sequence). Trimming left V 0 bases short and J 8 bases short, with 11 bases between. This CDR3 is 14 amino acids long. The CDR3 DNA reads as TGTGCCAGCAGTTACTCGAGAAGTGCCCATGAGCAGTTCTTC. It is translated as CASSYSRSAHEQFF.

The rearrangement uses TRBV10-1 and TRBJ2-3, with 7 bases identical to TRBD2. The CDR3 totals 15 residues. Germline V gene lookup returns CDR1 WNHNN and CDR2 SYGVQD (reference sequence). Trimming took 0 bases from V and 6 from J; bases not matched to a gene: 6. The CDR3 DNA sequence: TGCGCCAGCAGTGAGTCGGGAGGGCCGCGTGATACGCAGTATTTT. It is translated as CASSESGGPRDTQYF.

This chain connects TRBV28 to TRBJ1-2; D remains ambiguous. The CDR3 spans 15 residues. V dropped 5 bases and J dropped 8 bases, with 21 bases sitting between them. Germline V gene lookup returns CDR1 MDHEN and CDR2 SYDVKM. Here the CDR3 DNA reads TGTGCCAGCAGTCCCACCGCCGGGTGGCAGTTGGGCTACACCTTC. As protein: CASSPTAGWQLGYTF.

This rearrangement joins TRBV3-1 (or the pseudogene TRBV3-2) to TRBJ2-5; 10 positions match TRBD2. This CDR3 spans 15 amino acids. J lost 1 base, V lost 1 base, and 0 bases had no gene match. The germline gives CDR1 LGHDT, CDR2 YNNKEL (reference sequence). The CDR3 spells CASSQGTSGQETQYF. In nucleotides, the CDR3 is TGTGCCAGCAGCCAAGGGACTAGCGGCCAAGAGACCCAGTACTTC.

This chain joins TRBV29-1 and TRBJ2-5, with 13 bases aligning to TRBD2. CDR3 length equals 18 residues. Germline values: CDR1 SQVTM, CDR2 ANQGSEA. After removal of 7 bases from V and 3 bases from J, the junction contained 17 bases not matched to a gene. The CDR3 DNA is TGCAGCGGGGAGGGGACTAGCGGGGAAAGGTTTTGGGAAGAGACCCAGTACTTC. It encodes CSGEGTSGERFWEETQYF.

V is TRBV27 and J is TRBJ1-2, with 7 bases aligning to TRBD1. The CDR3 sequence is 14 residues long. The ends lost 2 bases at V and 8 bases at J; junction bases unmatched: 8. Per germline, CDR1 MNHEY and CDR2 SMNVEV (reference sequence). The CDR3 DNA follows: TGTGCCAGCAGTTTAAACAGGGGAACCCGCGGCTACACCTTC. It yields the protein CASSLNRGTRGYTF.

This chain uses TRBV5-4 with TRBJ2-3; tentative D call: TRBD2 (6 bases). V dropped 4 bases and J dropped 4 bases, with 13 bases sitting between them. CDR3 length: 14 residues. The germline gives CDR1 SGHNT, CDR2 YYREEE (reference sequence). CDR3 sequence reads: CASSPRESPDTQYF. The DNA for the CDR3 is TGTGCCAGCAGCCCCCGGGAGAGCCCAGATACGCAGTATTTT. Supplemented by reference TRBV5-4 and TRBJ2-3, the full variable domain reads ETGVTQSPTHLIKTRGQQVTLRCSSQSGHNTVSWYQQALGQGPQFIFQYYREEENGRGNFPPRFSGLQFPNYSSELNVNALELDDSALYLCASSPRESPDTQYFGPGTRLTVL.

This rearrangement joins TRBV11-2 to TRBJ1-5, with TRBD1 matching over 7 bases. The length of the CDR3 is 16 residues. The V gene's germline CDR1 is SGHAT and CDR2 FQNNGV. The V segment lost 4 bases and the J segment 0 bases; nucleotides outside the gene matches: 6. The CDR3 DNA reads as TGTGCCAGCAGCTCCCAGGGGGGCCTTAGCAATCAGCCCCAGCATTTT. This codes for CASSSQGGLSNQPQHF.

The chain links TRBV11-3 to TRBJ2-1, with a weak D call TRBD2 (5 bases). The CDR3 length is 14 residues. The germline V and J ends were trimmed by 3 bases and 3 bases, with 9 bases remaining between them. Germline CDR1 reads SGHNT; CDR2 reads YENEEA. The CDR3 spells CASSFGRDYNEQFF. The CDR3 region has the DNA TGTGCCAGCAGCTTCGGCCGGGACTACAATGAGCAGTTCTTC.

V and J are TRBV27 and TRBJ2-7, with a weak D call TRBD2 (7 bases). Trimming removed 5 bases from V and 4 bases from J, with 15 bases in between. Germline V gives CDR1 MNHEY, CDR2 SMNVEV (reference sequence). The CDR3 covers 14 residues. CDR3 sequence: CASSPRGEGYEQYF. The CDR3 bases are TGTGCCAGCAGTCCGAGGGGGGAGGGGTACGAGCAGTACTTC.

The V call is TRBV5-1, the J call TRBJ2-3, with 9 nucleotides matching TRBD1. The CDR3 is 21 amino acids. V was clipped by 4 bases and J by 4 bases; unmatched bases: 25. Germline loops: CDR1 SGHRS, CDR2 YFSETQ. The CDR3 sequence is CASSIHLLDLLDRGGSDTQYF. DNA for the CDR3: TGCGCCAGCAGCATTCACCTTCTGGACCTTCTGGACAGGGGAGGGTCAGATACGCAGTATTTT.

This rearrangement joins TRBV1 to TRBJ1-2; the DNA was not compared with TRBD1, the D call given in the table. TRBV1 is given as a pseudogene. The CDR3 has 12 residues. CDR3 nucleotide sequence: TGCACCTTCCTGACAGGGGCCCGCGGCTACACCTTC. It encodes CTFLTGARGYTF.

The chain recombines TRBV11-1 with TRBJ2-3, with TRBD2 identical over 10 bases. This CDR3 is built from 15 residues. V trimming: 5 bases; J trimming: 4 bases; junction bases outside the gene matches: 6. The germline gives CDR1 SGHAT, CDR2 FQDESV (reference sequence). The CDR3, as DNA: TGTGCCAGCAGCCCCTTAGCGGGAGGCGCAGATACGCAGTATTTT. Its translation is CASSPLAGGADTQYF.

The chain employs TRBV4-1 and TRBJ2-7; 7 nucleotides line up with TRBD2. Germline CDR1 MGHRA, CDR2 YSYEKL. CDR3 size: 16 residues. V was pared by 4 bases and J by 0 bases, with 9 bases of the junction left unmatched. The CDR3, as DNA: TGCGCCAGCAGCCGAGTCATCGGGGGGAGCTCCTACGAGCAGTACTTC. This codes for CASSRVIGGSSYEQYF.

The V and J genes are TRBV11-2 and TRBJ2-1; a weak D match, TRBD2 (5 bases). Germline loops: CDR1 SGHAT, CDR2 FQNNGV. Trimming removed 4 bases at V and 5 bases at J, with 12 bases between. This CDR3 has 14 amino acids. The CDR3 DNA sequence: TGTGCCAGCAGCTACGAGGGCCTTCACAATGAGCAGTTCTTC. Amino acid sequence: CASSYEGLHNEQFF.

The chain has TRBV4-1 and TRBJ2-6; TRBD1 aligns across 7 bases. The V and J ends lost 4 bases and 0 bases, in that order; junction bases with no gene match: 6. This CDR3 spans 17 amino acids. Germline V gives CDR1 MGHRA, CDR2 YSYEKL. The CDR3 DNA reads TGCGCCAGCAGCCCGGGGACAGCCTACTCTGGGGCCAACGTCCTGACTTTC. It translates to CASSPGTAYSGANVLTF.

The chain employs TRBV9 and TRBJ2-1; 13 bases fit TRBD2. Germline V gives CDR1 SGDLS, CDR2 YYNGEE. This CDR3 has 15 amino acids. The V gene end was trimmed by 2 bases and the J gene end by 7 bases; junction bases not matched to a gene: 3. The CDR3 DNA reads TGTGCCAGCAGCGTCTGGACTAGCGGGAGTAATGAGCAGTTCTTC. This encodes CASSVWTSGSNEQFF.

DNA for the CDR3: TGTGCCACCAGCAGGAAGAGCGTGGCTAGCGGACCGGGCCTCCAAGAGACCCAGTACTTC. It translates to CATSRKSVASGPGLQETQYF. V and J are TRBV15 and TRBJ2-5; 7 bases align to TRBD2. Losses at the gene ends were 3 bases for V and 1 base for J; bases not matched to a gene: 20. The CDR3 sequence is 20 residues long. CDR1 is LNHNV and CDR2 is YYDKDF in the germline V gene (reference sequence).

This chain uses TRBV3-1 (or the pseudogene TRBV3-2) with TRBJ2-7; D remains unclear. Trimming pared 4 bases from V and 4 bases from J, leaving 11 bases between. The CDR3 length is 13 residues. Per the germline V gene, CDR1 is LGHDT and CDR2 is YNNKEL (reference sequence). CDR3 in DNA: TGTGCCAGCAGCCCACCCTCCAGATACGAGCAGTACTTC. This encodes CASSPPSRYEQYF.

The J gene is TRBJ2-5, the V gene TRBV14, with D unresolved. Germline CDR1 SGHDN, CDR2 FVKESK. Trimming removed 4 bases at V and 2 bases at J, with 14 bases between. CDR3 length: 15 residues. CDR3 coding DNA: TGTGCCAGCAGCCTTCTCTTCGGAGCGCAAGAGACCCAGTACTTC. This codes for CASSLLFGAQETQYF. The whole variable domain, filled in from reference TRBV14 and TRBJ2-5, reads EAGVTQFPSHSVIEKGQTVTLRCDPISGHDNLYWYRRVMGKEIKFLLHFVKESKQDESGMPNNRFLAERTGGTYSTLKVQPAELEDSGVYFCASSLLFGAQETQYFGPGTRLLVL.

This chain uses TRBV5-1 with TRBJ2-3; possible D gene TRBD1, 10 bases. Trimming left V 7 bases short and J 3 bases short, with 24 bases between. In germline, CDR1 is SGHRS, CDR2 YFSETQ. CDR3 length: 17 amino acids. CDR3 sequence reads: CASRQGARTSETDTQYF. In nucleotides, the CDR3 is TGCGCCAGCCGACAGGGGGCTAGGACTAGCGAAACAGATACGCAGTATTTT. The whole variable domain, remainder taken from reference TRBV5-1 and TRBJ2-3, is KAGVTQTPRYLIKTRGQQVTLSCSPISGHRSVSWYQQTPGQGLQFLFEYFSETQRNKGNFPGRFSGRQFSNSRSEMNVSTLELGDSALYLCASRQGARTSETDTQYFGPGTRLTVL.

In this sample, this clone turned up once. The rearrangement links TRBV7-3 to TRBJ2-1; TRBD1 matches at 9 bases. Germline V gene lookup returns CDR1 SGHTA and CDR2 FQGTGA. The trim removed 5 bases at V and 9 bases at J, leaving 11 bases unmatched. The CDR3 covers 15 residues. DNA of the CDR3: TGTGCCAGCAGCCCTGGGACAGGGCAATATGGTGAGCAGTTCTTC. Its protein is CASSPGTGQYGEQFF.

The chain has TRBV27 and TRBJ2-5; TRBD2 agrees at 9 bases. V lost 2 bases and J lost 2; bases outside the gene matches: 0. Germline values: CDR1 MNHEY, CDR2 SMNVEV (reference sequence). CDR3 length equals 14 residues. The CDR3 nucleotides read TGTGCCAGCAGTTTAGCGGGAGGGCAAGAGACCCAGTACTTC. This translates into CASSLAGGQETQYF.

This clone was counted once. V is TRBV5-6 and J is TRBJ2-7, with 14 bases matching TRBD2. The CDR3 spans 17 residues. V gave up 5 bases and J gave up 3 bases; unmatched junction bases: 10. The germline V gene encodes CDR1 SGHDT and CDR2 YYEEEE. The CDR3 protein is CASSDTGTSGSGYEQYF. CDR3 bases: TGTGCCAGCAGTGACACCGGGACTAGCGGGAGTGGCTACGAGCAGTACTTC. The whole variable domain, remainder taken from reference TRBV5-6 and TRBJ2-7, is DAGVTQSPTHLIKTRGQQVTLRCSPKSGHDTVSWYQQALGQGPQFIFQYYEEEERQRGNFPDRFSGHQFPNYSSELNVNALLLGDSALYLCASSDTGTSGSGYEQYFGPGTRLTVT.

Here the CDR3 DNA reads TGTGCCAGCAGCTTGGGACATTCGAATCAGCCCCAGCATTTT. Protein product: CASSLGHSNQPQHF. The gene calls are TRBV13 and TRBJ1-5; D might be TRBD1 (6 bases). Germline CDR1 is PRHDT and CDR2 is FYEKMQ (reference sequence). The CDR3 length is 14 residues. Trimming left V 3 bases short and J 4 bases short, with 10 bases between. The full variable domain, its missing parts supplied by reference TRBV13 and TRBJ1-5, is AAGVIQSPRHLIKEKRETATLKCYPIPRHDTVYWYQQGPGQDPQFLISFYEKMQSDKGSIPDRFSAQQFSDYHSELNMSSLELGDSALYFCASSLGHSNQPQHFGDGTRLSIL.